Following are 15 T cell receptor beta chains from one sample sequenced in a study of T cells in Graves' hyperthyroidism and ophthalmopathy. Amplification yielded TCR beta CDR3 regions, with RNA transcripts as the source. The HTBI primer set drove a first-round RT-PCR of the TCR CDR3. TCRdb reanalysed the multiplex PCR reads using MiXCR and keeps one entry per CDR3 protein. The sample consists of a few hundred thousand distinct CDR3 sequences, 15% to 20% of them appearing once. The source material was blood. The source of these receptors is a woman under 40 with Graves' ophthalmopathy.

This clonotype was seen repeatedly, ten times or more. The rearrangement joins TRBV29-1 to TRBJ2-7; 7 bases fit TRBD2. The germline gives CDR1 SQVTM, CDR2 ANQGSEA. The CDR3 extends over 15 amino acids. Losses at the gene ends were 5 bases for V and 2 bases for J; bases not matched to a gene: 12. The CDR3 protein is CSVSNTPGTTYEQYF. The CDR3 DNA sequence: TGCAGCGTTTCCAATACCCCCGGGACTACCTACGAGCAGTACTTC.

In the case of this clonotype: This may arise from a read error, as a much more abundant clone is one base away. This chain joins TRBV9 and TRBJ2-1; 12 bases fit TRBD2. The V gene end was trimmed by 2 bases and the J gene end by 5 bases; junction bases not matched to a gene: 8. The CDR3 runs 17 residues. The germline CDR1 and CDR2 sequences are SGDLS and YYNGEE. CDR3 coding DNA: TGTGCCAGCAGCGTTTTACCGGGACTAGCGGGTCACAATGAGCAGTTCTTC. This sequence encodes CASSVLPGLAGHNEQFF.

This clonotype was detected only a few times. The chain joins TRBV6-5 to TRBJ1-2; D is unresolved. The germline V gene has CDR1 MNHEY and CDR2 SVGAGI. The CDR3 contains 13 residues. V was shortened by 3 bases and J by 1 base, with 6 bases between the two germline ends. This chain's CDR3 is CASSYSNNYGYTF. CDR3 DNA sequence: TGTGCCAGCAGTTATTCCAATAACTATGGCTACACCTTC.

The CDR3 protein is CASSLGSSTGELFF. The CDR3 nucleotides read TGTGCCAGTAGTCTCGGGAGTAGCACCGGGGAGCTGTTTTTT. This chain links TRBV19 with TRBJ2-2, with D possibly being TRBD2 (6 bases). Trimming shortened V by 5 bases and J by 4 bases, and 11 bases separated the two germline ends. The CDR3 extends over 14 amino acids. Per the germline V gene, CDR1 is LNHDA and CDR2 is SQIVND (reference sequence).

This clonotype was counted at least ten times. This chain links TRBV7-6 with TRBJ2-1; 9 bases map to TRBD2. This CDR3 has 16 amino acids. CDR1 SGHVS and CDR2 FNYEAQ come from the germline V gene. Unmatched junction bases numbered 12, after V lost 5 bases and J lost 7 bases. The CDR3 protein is CASSKGAGGIGNEQFF. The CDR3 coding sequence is TGTGCCAGCAGCAAGGGAGCGGGAGGAATTGGTAATGAGCAGTTCTTC.

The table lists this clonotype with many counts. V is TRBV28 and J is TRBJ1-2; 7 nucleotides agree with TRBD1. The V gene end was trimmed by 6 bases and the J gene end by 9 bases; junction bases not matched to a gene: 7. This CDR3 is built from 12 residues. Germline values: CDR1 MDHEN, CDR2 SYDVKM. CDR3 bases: TGTGCCAGCAGCTCGACAGGGCGGCGCTACACCTTC. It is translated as CASSSTGRRYTF.

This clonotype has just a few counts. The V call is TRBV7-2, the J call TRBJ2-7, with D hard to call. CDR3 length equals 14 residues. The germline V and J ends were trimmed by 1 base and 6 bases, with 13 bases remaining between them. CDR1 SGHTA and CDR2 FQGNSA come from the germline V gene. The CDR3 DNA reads TGTGCCAGCAGCTTAGACCTATCGCGTAGCGAGCAGTACTTC. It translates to CASSLDLSRSEQYF.

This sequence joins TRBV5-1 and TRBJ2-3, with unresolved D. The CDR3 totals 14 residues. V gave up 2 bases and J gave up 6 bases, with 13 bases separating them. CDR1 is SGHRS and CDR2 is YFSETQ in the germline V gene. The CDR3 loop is CASSFSPSPDTQYF. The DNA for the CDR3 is TGCGCCAGCAGCTTTTCCCCATCTCCGGATACGCAGTATTTT.

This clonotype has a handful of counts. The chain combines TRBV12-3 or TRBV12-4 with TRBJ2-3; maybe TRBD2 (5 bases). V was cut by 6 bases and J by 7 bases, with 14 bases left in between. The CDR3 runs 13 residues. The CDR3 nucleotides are TGTGCCAGCAGGCCGGCCCCGGGGTATACGCAGTATTTT. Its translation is CASRPAPGYTQYF.

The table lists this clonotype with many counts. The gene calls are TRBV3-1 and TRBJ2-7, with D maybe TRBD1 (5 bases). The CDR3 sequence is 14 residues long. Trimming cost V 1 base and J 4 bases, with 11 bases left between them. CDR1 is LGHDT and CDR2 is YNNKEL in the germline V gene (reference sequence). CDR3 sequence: CASSQVRGLYEQYF. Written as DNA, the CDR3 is TGTGCCAGCAGCCAAGTAAGGGGATTATACGAGCAGTACTTC.

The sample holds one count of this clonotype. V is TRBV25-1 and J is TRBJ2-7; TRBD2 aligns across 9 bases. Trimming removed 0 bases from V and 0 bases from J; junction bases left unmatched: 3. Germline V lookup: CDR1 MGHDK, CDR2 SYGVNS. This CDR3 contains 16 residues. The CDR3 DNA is TGTGCCAGCAGTGAATACAGGACTAGCGTCTCCTACGAGCAGTACTTC. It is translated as CASSEYRTSVSYEQYF.

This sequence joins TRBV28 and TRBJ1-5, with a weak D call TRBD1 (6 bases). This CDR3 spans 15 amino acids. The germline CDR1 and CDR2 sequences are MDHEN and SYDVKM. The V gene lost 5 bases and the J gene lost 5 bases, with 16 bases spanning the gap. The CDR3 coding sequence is TGTGCCAGCAGTCCATGGGGGGCGACTTATCAGCCCCAGCATTTT. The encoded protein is CASSPWGATYQPQHF.

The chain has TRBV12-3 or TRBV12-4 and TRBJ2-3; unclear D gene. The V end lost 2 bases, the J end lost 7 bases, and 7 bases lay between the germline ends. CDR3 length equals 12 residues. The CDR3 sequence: CASSLNWNTQYF. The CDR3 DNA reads TGTGCCAGCAGTTTAAACTGGAATACGCAGTATTTT.

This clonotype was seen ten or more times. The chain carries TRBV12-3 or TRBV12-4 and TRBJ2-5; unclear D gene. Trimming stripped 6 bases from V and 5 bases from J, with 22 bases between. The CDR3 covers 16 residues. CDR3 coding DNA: TGTGCCAGCAGCCCACCCAACTCGAGACGTGAGGAGACCCAGTACTTC. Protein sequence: CASSPPNSRREETQYF.

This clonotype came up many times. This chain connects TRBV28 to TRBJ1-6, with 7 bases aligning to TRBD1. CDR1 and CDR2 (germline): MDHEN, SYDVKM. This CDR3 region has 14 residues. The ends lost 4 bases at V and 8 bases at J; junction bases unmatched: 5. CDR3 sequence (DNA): TGTGCCAGCAGTTCCTGGACAGGTTATTCACCCCTCCACTTT. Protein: CASSSWTGYSPLHF.